This T cell receptor beta chain derives from a study of blood T cell repertoires in COVID-19. Seattle patients were enrolled during active infection and followed longitudinally. In the original processing: How many nucleated cells were present was estimated from reference gene primer amplification. Generated by immunoSEQ multiplex PCR, the TCRdb table keeps only in-frame clones and is missing some. V, J and clone size derive from that table, while D and trimming were established from the DNA sequence. Altogether around 220,000 clones are present, under 85% being singletons, with the ten largest covering around 7.8%. J gave up 2 bases and V 7 bases, and 4 bases lay outside the gene matches. Germline CDR1 is LGHDT and CDR2 is YNNKEL (reference sequence). The CDR3 loop spans 13 amino acids.

This chain connects TRBV3-1 (or the pseudogene TRBV3-2) to TRBJ1-2; 7 bases fit TRBD1. The sample taken for sequencing was peripheral blood. This sequence originates from a woman aged 80 or older with COVID-19, enrolled during active disease. The CDR3 nucleotides read TGTGCCAGCACTCCGGGACAGAACTATGGCTACACCTTC. Its translation: CASTPGQNYGYTF.